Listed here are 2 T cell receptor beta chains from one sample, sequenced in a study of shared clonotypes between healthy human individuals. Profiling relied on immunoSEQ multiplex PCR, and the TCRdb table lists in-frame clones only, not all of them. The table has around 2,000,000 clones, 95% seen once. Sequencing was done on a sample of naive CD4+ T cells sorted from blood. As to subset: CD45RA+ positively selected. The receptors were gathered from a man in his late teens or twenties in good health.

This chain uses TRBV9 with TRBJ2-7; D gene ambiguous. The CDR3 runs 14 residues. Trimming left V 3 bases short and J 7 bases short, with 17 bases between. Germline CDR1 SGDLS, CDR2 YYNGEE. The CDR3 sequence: CASSGPSKTSEQYF. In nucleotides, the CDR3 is TGTGCCAGCAGCGGTCCCTCAAAAACGAGTGAGCAGTACTTC.

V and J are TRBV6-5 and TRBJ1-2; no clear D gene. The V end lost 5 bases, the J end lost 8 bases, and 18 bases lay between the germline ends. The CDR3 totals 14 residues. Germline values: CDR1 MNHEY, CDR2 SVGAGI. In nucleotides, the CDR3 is TGTGCCAGCAGTGCCTCCCGACTCGGAGGAGGCTACACCTTC. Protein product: CASSASRLGGGYTF.